This T cell receptor beta chain stems from a study of read filtering for tumor transcriptome and immune sequencing. Across the whole study: Per sample, TCR-region reads ranged about 4.05 to 10.27 million by IR-seq, roughly 75 to 1273 by RNA-seq.

From approximately 430 ng of RNA, a library with molecular barcoded alpha/delta and beta/gamma adaptors was made. TCRdb reprocessed the reads with MiXCR, giving one entry per CDR3 protein. The sample consists of about 48,000 distinct CDR3 sequences, approximately 18% of them appearing once. This CDR3 is 17 amino acids long. Germline V gene lookup returns CDR1 SGHVS and CDR2 FQNEAQ. V shed 1 base, J shed 7 bases, and the junction held 13 bases outside the gene matches. In this sample, this clonotype turned up many times. The target antigen is unknown. General observations from the study: Single-read clonotypes: roughly 82% of IR-seq clonotypes (roughly 3.2% of reads), roughly 70% of RNA-seq clonotypes (around 45% of reads). RNA-seq captured clonotypes less deeply and reliably than IR-seq.

The chain is built from TRBV7-8 and TRBJ2-1; 7 bases line up with TRBD2. The sequence was collected from a donor at least 40 years old with multiple myeloma. The material sequenced was a population of CD138-negative cells sorted from bone marrow. In nucleotides, the CDR3 is TGTGCCAGCAGCTTAGGGGGGTTGCGGGGGAAGGGGAATGAGCAGTTCTTC. It is translated as CASSLGGLRGKGNEQFF.